This T cell receptor (beta chain) stems from a study of shared clonotypes between healthy human individuals. Remarks on this clone: What it recognizes is unknown.

Clones were sequenced by immunoSEQ multiplex PCR, and TCRdb holds only the in-frame ones, with some missing. The repertoire consists of over 1.4 million clones, with roughly 96% occurring once and the leading ten covering roughly 1.2%. This CDR3 spans 13 amino acids. Trimming left V 6 bases short and J 3 bases short, with 11 bases between. Germline V CDR1 and CDR2: MNHNS, SASEGT. Whole-study findings and limits: Represented diversity, genetic and exposure-history alike, was limited by few donors.

The sequence was obtained from a man aged 25-40 years in good health. The chain couples TRBV6-1 to TRBJ1-1; D gene ambiguous. Source material: naive CD4+ T cells sorted from blood. Subset in this sample: CD45RA+ positively selected. CDR3 protein: CASSLHWDTEAFF. CDR3 nucleotides: TGTGCCAGCAGCCTACATTGGGACACTGAAGCTTTCTTT.